Sequencing of this T cell receptor beta chain was carried out in a study of blood T cell repertoires in COVID-19. At the level of the study: PBMCs, B-cell-depleted T cells, or T cells provided the cDNA or gDNA that made up the material.

The CDR3 covers 14 residues. V lost 4 bases to trimming and J lost 7 bases; unmatched junction nucleotides: 6. Germline values: CDR1 LGHNA, CDR2 YSLEER. Assay: immunoSEQ multiplex PCR; the TCRdb copy retains only in-frame clones and omits some. The sample carries 40,000 or so clones, around four fifths recorded once. Sequencing was carried out using peripheral blood. This sequence was found in a man in his 60s with COVID-19, enrolled during active disease. J is TRBJ2-1 and V is TRBV4-3, with 8 bases identical to TRBD1. CDR3 bases: TGCGCCAGCAGCCTCCTGACAGGGGTGAATGAGCAGTTCTTC. Translating it yields CASSLLTGVNEQFF.